This T cell receptor beta chain was recorded in a study of early T cells in non-severe SARS-CoV-2 infection. Trimming stripped 0 bases from V and 0 bases from J, with 6 bases between. The CDR3 runs to 15 residues. The V gene's germline CDR1 is LGHDT and CDR2 YNNKEL (reference sequence). TCRdb re-analysed the 5' RACE reads in MiXCR, keeping a single row per CDR3 protein. The sample carries tens of thousands of distinct CDR3 sequences, roughly 13% recorded once. The clonotype comes from an adult who was a healthcare worker with PCR-confirmed SARS-CoV-2 infection or an uninfected control (not recorded which). The gene calls are TRBV3-1 and TRBJ2-1; unclear D gene. Sequencing input: whole blood. The CDR3 nucleotides read TGTGCCAGCAGCCAAGAGGCCGCCTCCTACAATGAGCAGTTCTTC. This sequence encodes CASSQEAASYNEQFF.